Below, 3 T cell receptor beta chains from the same sample are listed, as sequenced in a study of cytotoxic CD8 clonotypes in ibrutinib-treated CLL. Sequenced by immunoSEQ multiplex PCR; TCRdb stores in-frame clones only, minus some. The sample consists of approximately 150,000 clones, around nine tenths of them appearing once. Sequenced material: PBMCs, taken at disease progression, from a patient treated with ibrutinib. These receptors were taken from a human donor with chronic lymphocytic leukemia.

The chain employs TRBV7-3 and TRBJ2-2; 11 bases are shared with TRBD2. CDR1 is SGHTA, CDR2 FQGTGA, per germline. With V trimmed by 1 base and J by 4 bases, 14 bases remained unmatched. The length of the CDR3 is 20 residues. The CDR3 DNA sequence: TGTGCCAGCAGCTTAAAGCCTCCCGCAACTAGCGGGAGAGGCACCGGGGAGCTGTTTTTT. The encoded protein is CASSLKPPATSGRGTGELFF.

J is TRBJ2-7 and V is TRBV5-1, with D uncertain. The germline V and J ends were trimmed by 4 bases and 1 base, with 3 bases remaining between them. Per the germline V gene, CDR1 is SGHRS and CDR2 is YFSETQ. The CDR3 is made up of 11 amino acids. CDR3 in amino acids: CASSPSYEQYF. DNA of the CDR3: TGCGCCAGCAGCCCTTCCTACGAGCAGTACTTC.

The genes are TRBV5-1 and TRBJ2-1; a possible D gene is TRBD2 (6 bases). Germline CDR1 SGHRS, CDR2 YFSETQ. This CDR3 has 17 residues. Trimming took 4 bases from V and 1 from J, leaving 18 bases between them. The CDR3 coding sequence is TGCGCCAGCAGCCCGCAGGCCGGGGGTGGATCCTACAATGAGCAGTTCTTC. As protein: CASSPQAGGGSYNEQFF.